This T cell receptor beta chain was profiled in a study of vaccination and CD4 T cells after COVID-19. Study summary: Two doses of either BNT162b2 or mRNA-1273 vaccine went to participants.

Sequenced with the Oncomine TCR Beta short-read assay was DNA taken from cultured CD4+ T cells. One entry per CDR3 protein results from TCRdb running MiXCR on the PCR reads. This sample has 15,000 to 20,000 distinct CDR3 sequences, with about three fifths found just once. As to this clonotype: Its antigen is currently unknown.

The treatment denotes: roughly 10-day PBMC culture with coronavirus spike peptide pools or control peptides (ViraFEST assay). Once peptide pools had expanded antigen-specific T cells, ViraFEST sequenced TCRs. Study observations and caveats: In convalescent patients, a median about 86% of reactive clones appeared only post-vaccination.

CDR1 and CDR2 (germline): WNHNN, SYGVQD (reference sequence). The germline V and J ends were trimmed by 7 bases and 5 bases, with 14 bases remaining between them. The CDR3 sequence is 13 residues long. The sequence derives from a human donor who had recovered from COVID-19. Source material: CD4+ T cells from blood, cultured in vitro. This chain joins TRBV10-1 and TRBJ2-5; tentative D call: TRBD1 (6 bases). The CDR3 nucleotides read TGCGCCAGCATTGACAGGATCCAGGAGACCCAGTACTTC. Its translation is CASIDRIQETQYF.